What follows are 25 T cell receptor beta chains derived from one specimen sequenced in a study of Ad26.COV2.S vaccination and SARS-CoV-2 variants. Measured with immunoSEQ multiplex PCR; TCRdb has only the in-frame clones, and not every one. The sample includes just over 350,000 clones, about 85% of them seen just once. Treatment in this sample: roughly 20 received Ad26.COV2.S at low or high dose, single or two shots; roughly five received placebo; per-sample allocation not given. All samples were drawn on day 63, counting from the first vaccine or placebo injection. The sequencing here drew on peripheral blood, taken in a trial of Ad26.COV2.S vaccine versus placebo. Source of these receptors: a person aged 18-65 years who received the Ad26.COV2.S COVID-19 vaccine or a placebo.

This clone was found once. The V gene is TRBV18, the J gene TRBJ1-4; D not certain. V shed 0 bases and J shed 6 bases, with 11 bases lying between them. Germline values: CDR1 KGHSH, CDR2 LQKENI. The CDR3 covers 15 residues. The CDR3: CASSPPSSIYEKLFF. The CDR3, as DNA: TGTGCCAGCTCACCACCGAGTAGCATTTATGAAAAACTGTTTTTT.

This rearrangement joins TRBV7-9 to TRBJ1-2, with 7 bases aligning to TRBD1. CDR1 and CDR2 from the germline V gene are SEHNR and FQNEAQ (reference sequence). This CDR3 is built from 15 residues. J gave up 2 bases and V 5 bases, and 8 bases lay outside the gene matches. CDR3 nucleotides: TGTGCCAGCAGCCAGCAATCGACAGGGAACTATGGCTACACCTTC. It is translated as CASSQQSTGNYGYTF.

V usage is TRBV7-2 and J usage is TRBJ2-4; D possibly uses TRBD1 or TRBD2 (6 bases each). The CDR3 is 15 amino acids. Germline lookup yields CDR1 SGHTA and CDR2 FQGNSA. The V end lost 6 bases, the J end lost 8 bases, and 20 bases lay between the germline ends. As DNA, the CDR3 is TGTGCCAGCAGGTCAGGGGCGGGGCCGGGGGACATTCAGTACTTC. It codes for CASRSGAGPGDIQYF.

The chain recombines TRBV6-5 with TRBJ2-5; 7 bases align to TRBD2. This CDR3 spans 14 amino acids. The J segment lost 5 bases and the V segment lost 5 bases, leaving 8 bases of the junction unmatched. CDR1 MNHEY and CDR2 SVGAGI come from the germline V gene. Written as DNA, the CDR3 is TGTGCCAGCAGTCTGACGGGGGGTGCGGAGACCCAGTACTTC. Translated: CASSLTGGAETQYF.

This rearrangement joins TRBV10-3 to TRBJ2-1; the match to TRBD2 covers 16 bases. This CDR3 has 23 residues. V shed 4 bases and J 4 bases; nucleotides not matched to a gene: 22. CDR1 and CDR2 (germline): ENHRY, SYGVKD. The CDR3 bases are TGTGCCATCAGTGGGATAAACGCACCGGGACTAGCGGGAGGGCCGTCCCGGTACAATGAGCAGTTCTTC. It encodes CAISGINAPGLAGGPSRYNEQFF.

The V call is TRBV7-6, the J call TRBJ2-5; D might be TRBD1 (5 bases). Germline CDR1 reads SGHVS; CDR2 reads FNYEAQ. V gave up 3 bases and J gave up 0 bases, with 8 bases separating them. The CDR3 totals 14 residues. CDR3 bases: TGTGCCAGCAGCTTGGGCAGGGACCAAGAGACCCAGTACTTC. Its protein product is CASSLGRDQETQYF.

The V and J genes are TRBV2 and TRBJ2-7; TRBD1 aligns across 9 bases. The V segment lost 4 bases and the J segment 6 bases; nucleotides outside the gene matches: 7. In germline, CDR1 is SNHLY, CDR2 FYNNEI. This CDR3 region has 14 residues. CDR3 residues: CASSVVGQGGEQYF. The CDR3 region has the DNA TGTGCCAGCAGTGTTGTGGGACAGGGCGGCGAGCAGTACTTC.

The chain carries TRBV7-2 and TRBJ2-2; the match to TRBD2 covers 9 bases. Germline V gives CDR1 SGHTA, CDR2 FQGNSA. The CDR3 contains 16 residues. V lost 1 base to trimming and J lost 5 bases; unmatched junction nucleotides: 5. The CDR3 protein is CASSLGAGGRTGELFF. The CDR3 DNA reads as TGTGCCAGCAGCTTAGGAGCGGGAGGACGAACCGGGGAGCTGTTTTTT. Supplemented by reference TRBV7-2 and TRBJ2-2, the full variable domain reads GAGVSQSPSNKVTEKGKDVELRCDPISGHTALYWYRQSLGQGLEFLIYFQGNSAPDKSGLPSDRFSAERTGGSVSTLTIQRTQQEDSAVYLCASSLGAGGRTGELFFGEGSRLTVL.

The chain has TRBV11-3 and TRBJ2-5; D perhaps matches TRBD1 (5 bases). Trimming removed 5 bases from V and 4 bases from J, with 11 bases in between. The CDR3 loop spans 13 amino acids. CDR1 and CDR2 from the germline V gene are SGHNT and YENEEA. The CDR3 sequence is CASSPDQGETQYF. The CDR3 DNA reads as TGTGCCAGCAGCCCAGACCAGGGAGAGACCCAGTACTTC. Filled out from reference TRBV11-3 and TRBJ2-5, the complete variable domain reads EAGVVQSPRYKIIEKKQPVAFWCNPISGHNTLYWYLQNLGQGPELLIRYENEEAVDDSQLPKDRFSAERLKGVDSTLKIQPAELGDSAVYLCASSPDQGETQYFGPGTRLLVL.

This chain joins TRBV9 and TRBJ2-3; D not certain. This CDR3 has 16 amino acids. The V gene lost 4 bases and the J gene lost 0 bases, with 15 bases spanning the gap. CDR1 is SGDLS and CDR2 is YYNGEE in the germline V gene. The CDR3 DNA is TGTGCCAGCAGCCCCCAGAGTGGCGGCAGCACAGATACGCAGTATTTT. Its protein product is CASSPQSGGSTDTQYF. The full variable domain, its missing parts supplied by reference TRBV9 and TRBJ2-3, is DSGVTQTPKHLITATGQRVTLRCSPRSGDLSVYWYQQSLDQGLQFLIQYYNGEERAKGNILERFSAQQFPDLHSELNLSSLELGDSALYFCASSPQSGGSTDTQYFGPGTRLTVL.

This chain uses TRBV29-1 with TRBJ2-3; D perhaps matches TRBD2 (5 bases). Trimming cost V 6 bases and J 0 bases, with 10 bases left between them. This CDR3 has 13 residues. Germline loops: CDR1 SQVTM, CDR2 ANQGSEA. CDR3 coding DNA: TGCAGCGTACGTAGAGGGAGCACAGATACGCAGTATTTT. Its translation: CSVRRGSTDTQYF.

This clone was observed a single time. The rearrangement joins TRBV29-1 to TRBJ2-5, with D perhaps TRBD2 (7 bases). CDR1 and CDR2 (germline): SQVTM, ANQGSEA. The CDR3 has 15 amino acids. V shed 0 bases and J shed 0 bases, with 11 bases lying between them. CDR3 amino acids: CSVEDAGANQETQYF. The CDR3 bases are TGCAGCGTTGAAGATGCGGGGGCCAACCAAGAGACCCAGTACTTC.

This rearrangement joins TRBV18 to TRBJ2-1; 7 nucleotides agree with TRBD2. This CDR3 has 21 residues. CDR1 is KGHSH and CDR2 is LQKENI in the germline V gene. The V and J ends lost 1 base and 2 bases, in that order; junction bases with no gene match: 20. The CDR3 loop is CASSPQVGASALRGAYNEQFF. The CDR3 nucleotides read TGTGCCAGCTCACCACAGGTTGGGGCTAGCGCTCTTCGGGGGGCCTACAATGAGCAGTTCTTC.

The rearrangement links TRBV7-2 to TRBJ2-5, with TRBD2 matching 10 bases. The CDR3 has 17 residues. The germline V gene has CDR1 SGHTA and CDR2 FQGNSA. V was clipped by 2 bases and J by 2 bases; unmatched bases: 8. CDR3 bases: TGTGCCAGCAGCTTAATCGGGCTAGCGGGGGTTCAAGAGACCCAGTACTTC. Its protein product is CASSLIGLAGVQETQYF.

The chain carries TRBV6-5 and TRBJ2-7; D remains ambiguous. Germline CDR1 and CDR2: MNHEY and SVGAGI. Trimming shortened V by 6 bases and J by 0 bases, and 9 bases separated the two germline ends. This CDR3 contains 13 residues. CDR3 sequence: CASRDPGSYEQYF. The CDR3 DNA reads as TGTGCCAGCAGGGACCCCGGCTCCTACGAGCAGTACTTC.

J is TRBJ1-1 and V is TRBV10-3, with 8 bases that match TRBD1. V dropped 0 bases and J dropped 1; count of bases not matched to a gene: 4. This CDR3 has 16 residues. CDR1 ENHRY and CDR2 SYGVKD come from the germline V gene. CDR3 in DNA: TGTGCCATCAGTGAGTCGGTGGGACAGGAGAACACTGAAGCTTTCTTT. As protein: CAISESVGQENTEAFF.

This chain joins TRBV11-3 and TRBJ2-7, with D unclear. Deletions cut 2 bases from V and 4 bases from J, with 9 bases between. The CDR3 is made up of 13 amino acids. The germline V gene encodes CDR1 SGHNT and CDR2 YENEEA. This chain's CDR3 is CASSLSVGYEQYF. The CDR3, as DNA: TGTGCCAGCAGCTTATCCGTAGGATACGAGCAGTACTTC. Looking up the rest from reference TRBV11-3 and TRBJ2-7 gives the full variable domain: EAGVVQSPRYKIIEKKQPVAFWCNPISGHNTLYWYLQNLGQGPELLIRYENEEAVDDSQLPKDRFSAERLKGVDSTLKIQPAELGDSAVYLCASSLSVGYEQYFGPGTRLTVT.

This chain joins TRBV4-1 and TRBJ1-6, with TRBD1 identical over 7 bases. Germline values: CDR1 MGHRA, CDR2 YSYEKL. V was pared by 7 bases and J by 3 bases, with 15 bases of the junction left unmatched. The CDR3 totals 18 residues. CDR3 region: CASTPNDTGDLYNSPLHF. CDR3 DNA sequence: TGCGCCAGCACCCCGAACGACACAGGGGATCTCTATAATTCACCCCTCCACTTT.

The chain has TRBV6-2 or TRBV6-3 and TRBJ2-7, with a possible D match to TRBD2 (5 bases). Germline V gene lookup returns CDR1 MNHEY and CDR2 SVGEGT. With 0 bases removed from V and 2 bases from J, the gap between germline ends came to 11 bases. There are 15 residues in the CDR3. The CDR3 here is CASSYSITGAYEQYF. The CDR3 DNA reads TGTGCCAGCAGTTACTCGATCACCGGGGCCTACGAGCAGTACTTC.

In this sample, this clone turned up once. This rearrangement joins TRBV4-1 to TRBJ2-3, with a possible D match to TRBD1 (6 bases). Germline CDR1 reads MGHRA; CDR2 reads YSYEKL. The CDR3 consists of 16 residues. The V end lost 5 bases, the J end lost 3 bases, and 18 bases lay between the germline ends. CDR3 nucleotides: TGCGCCAGCAGCTCCAGGGGTCGGTCGGGGACAGATACGCAGTATTTT. This translates into CASSSRGRSGTDTQYF.

This CDR3 is CASSWDDSPLHF. The CDR3 DNA is TGCGCCAGCAGCTGGGACGATTCACCCCTCCACTTT. This sequence joins TRBV5-1 and TRBJ1-6; tentative D call: TRBD1 (5 bases). Germline CDR1 and CDR2: SGHRS and YFSETQ. CDR3 length: 12 residues. Trimming removed 3 bases from V and 8 bases from J, with 6 bases in between.

The chain combines TRBV12-3 or TRBV12-4 with TRBJ1-5, with D hard to call. The CDR3 loop spans 13 amino acids. V was cut by 3 bases and J by 3 bases, with 6 bases left in between. The CDR3 bases are TGTGCCAGCAGTTTTACAAACAATCAGCCCCAGCATTTT. Its protein is CASSFTNNQPQHF.

This clone was counted a single time. The chain employs TRBV6-1 and TRBJ2-7; D unclear. V gave up 1 base and J gave up 0 bases, with 10 bases separating them. Germline V lookup: CDR1 MNHNS, CDR2 SASEGT. This CDR3 region has 15 residues. Written as DNA, the CDR3 is TGTGCCAGCAGTGAAGAGGGCCATAGCTCCTACGAGCAGTACTTC. Its translation is CASSEEGHSSYEQYF.

The chain has TRBV6-5 and TRBJ1-2; the match to TRBD1 covers 11 bases. V was clipped by 5 bases and J by 5 bases; unmatched bases: 7. CDR1 and CDR2 (germline): MNHEY, SVGAGI. CDR3 length: 15 amino acids. In DNA, the CDR3 is TGTGCCAGCAGTCTCGGACAGGGGGCTTGGTATGGCTACACCTTC. It yields the protein CASSLGQGAWYGYTF.

This clone was recorded only once. The V call is TRBV18, the J call TRBJ1-1; D not certain. This CDR3 comprises 15 residues. Looked up from germline, CDR1 is KGHSH and CDR2 is LQKENI. V dropped 1 base and J dropped 6 bases, with 15 bases sitting between them. This CDR3 is CASSPRTSLEAEAFF. The CDR3 DNA reads as TGTGCCAGCTCACCACGGACCTCCTTAGAGGCTGAAGCTTTCTTT. The full variable domain, in which reference TRBV18 and TRBJ1-1 provide the parts outside the CDR3, is NAGVMQNPRHLVRRRGQEARLRCSPMKGHSHVYWYRQLPEEGLKFMVYLQKENIIDESGMPKERFSAEFPKEGPSILRIQQVVRGDSAAYFCASSPRTSLEAEAFFGQGTRLTVV.